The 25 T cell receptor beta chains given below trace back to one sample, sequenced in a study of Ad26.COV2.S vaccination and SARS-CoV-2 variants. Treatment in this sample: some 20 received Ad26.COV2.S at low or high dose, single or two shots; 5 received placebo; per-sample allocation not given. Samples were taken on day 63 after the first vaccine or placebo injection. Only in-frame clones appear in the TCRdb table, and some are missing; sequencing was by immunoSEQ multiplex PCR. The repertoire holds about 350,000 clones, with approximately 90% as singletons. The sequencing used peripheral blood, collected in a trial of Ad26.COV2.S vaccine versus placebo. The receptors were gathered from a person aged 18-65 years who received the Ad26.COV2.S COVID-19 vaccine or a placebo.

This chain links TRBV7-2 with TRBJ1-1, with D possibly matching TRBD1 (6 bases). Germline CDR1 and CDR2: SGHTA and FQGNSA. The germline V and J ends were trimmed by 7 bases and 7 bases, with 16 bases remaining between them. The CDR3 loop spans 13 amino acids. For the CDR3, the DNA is TGTGCCAGCAAGAGGACACAGGGCAATGAAGCTTTCTTT. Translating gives CASKRTQGNEAFF.

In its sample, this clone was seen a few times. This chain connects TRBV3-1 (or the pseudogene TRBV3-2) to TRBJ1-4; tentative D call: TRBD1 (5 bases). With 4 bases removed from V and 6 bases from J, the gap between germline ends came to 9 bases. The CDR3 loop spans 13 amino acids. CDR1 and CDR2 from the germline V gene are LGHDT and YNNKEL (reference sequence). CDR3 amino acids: CASSLQGYEKLFF. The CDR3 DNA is TGTGCCAGCAGCCTGCAGGGTTATGAAAAACTGTTTTTT.

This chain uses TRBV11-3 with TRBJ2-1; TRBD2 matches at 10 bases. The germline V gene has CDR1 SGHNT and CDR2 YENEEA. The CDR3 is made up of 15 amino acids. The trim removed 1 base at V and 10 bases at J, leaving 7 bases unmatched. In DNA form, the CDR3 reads TGTGCCAGCAGCTTAGGTAGCGGGAGGATTGTCGAGCAGTTCTTC. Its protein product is CASSLGSGRIVEQFF.

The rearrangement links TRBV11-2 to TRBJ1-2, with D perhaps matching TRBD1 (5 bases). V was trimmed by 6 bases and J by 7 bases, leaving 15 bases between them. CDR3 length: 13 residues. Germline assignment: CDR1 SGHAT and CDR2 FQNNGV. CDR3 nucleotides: TGTGCCAGCAGTTACGACAGTATGGGTGGCTACACCTTC. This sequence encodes CASSYDSMGGYTF.

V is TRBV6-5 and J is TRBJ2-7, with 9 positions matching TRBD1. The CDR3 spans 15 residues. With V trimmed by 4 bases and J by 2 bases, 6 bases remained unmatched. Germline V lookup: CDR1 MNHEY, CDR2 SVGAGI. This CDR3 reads CASSFSRQGAYEQYF. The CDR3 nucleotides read TGTGCCAGCAGTTTCTCTCGACAGGGGGCCTACGAGCAGTACTTC.

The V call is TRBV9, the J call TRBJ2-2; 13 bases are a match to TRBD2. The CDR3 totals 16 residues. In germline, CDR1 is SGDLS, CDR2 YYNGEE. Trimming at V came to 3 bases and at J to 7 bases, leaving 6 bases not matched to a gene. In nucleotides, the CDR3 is TGTGCCAGCAGCGCCGGGACTAGCGGGAATTACGGGGAGCTGTTTTTT. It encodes CASSAGTSGNYGELFF.

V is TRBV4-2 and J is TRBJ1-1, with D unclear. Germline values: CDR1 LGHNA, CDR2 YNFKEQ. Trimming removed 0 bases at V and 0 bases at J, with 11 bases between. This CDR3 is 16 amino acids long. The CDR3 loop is CASSQDGQSLNTEAFF. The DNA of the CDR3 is TGTGCCAGCAGCCAAGATGGGCAGAGTCTGAACACTGAAGCTTTCTTT.

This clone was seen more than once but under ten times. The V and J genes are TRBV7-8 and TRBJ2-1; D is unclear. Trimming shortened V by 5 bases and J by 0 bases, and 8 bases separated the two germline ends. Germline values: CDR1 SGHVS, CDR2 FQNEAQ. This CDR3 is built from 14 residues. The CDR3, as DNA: TGTGCCAGCAGCCCCTATACCTCCTACAATGAGCAGTTCTTC. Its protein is CASSPYTSYNEQFF.

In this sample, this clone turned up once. CDR3 in DNA: TGTGCCAGCAGTGACTCTGGGCTCTTTACCGGGGAGCTGTTTTTT. It translates to CASSDSGLFTGELFF. V usage is TRBV6-4 and J usage is TRBJ2-2; unclear D gene. Germline V gene data show CDR1 as MRHNA and CDR2 as SNTAGT. CDR3 length: 15 residues. Trimming shortened V by 0 bases and J by 5 bases, and 10 bases separated the two germline ends.

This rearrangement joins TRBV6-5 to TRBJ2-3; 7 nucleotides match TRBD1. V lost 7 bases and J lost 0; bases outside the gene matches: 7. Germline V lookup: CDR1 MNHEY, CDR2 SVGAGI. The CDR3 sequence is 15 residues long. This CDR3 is CASNMGTVSTDTQYF. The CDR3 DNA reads TGTGCCAGCAATATGGGGACAGTTAGCACAGATACGCAGTATTTT.

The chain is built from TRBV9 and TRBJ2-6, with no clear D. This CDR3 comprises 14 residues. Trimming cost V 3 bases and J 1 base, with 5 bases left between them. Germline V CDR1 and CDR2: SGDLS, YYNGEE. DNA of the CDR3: TGTGCCAGCAGCGCGACATCTGGGGCCAACGTCCTGACTTTC. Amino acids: CASSATSGANVLTF.

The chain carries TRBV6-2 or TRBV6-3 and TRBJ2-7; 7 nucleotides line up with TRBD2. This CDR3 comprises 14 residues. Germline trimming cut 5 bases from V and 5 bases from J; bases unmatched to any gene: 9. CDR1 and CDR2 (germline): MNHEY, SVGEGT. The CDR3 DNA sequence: TGTGCCAGCAGTCGCGGGAGTCGTATCCACGAGCAGTACTTC. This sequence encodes CASSRGSRIHEQYF.

The CDR3 coding sequence is TGTGCCAGCAGTATACAGGGAATCTCCTACGAGCAGTACTTC. This encodes CASSIQGISYEQYF. The gene calls are TRBV28 and TRBJ2-7; D may be TRBD1 (6 bases). The CDR3 has 14 residues. Trimming pared 5 bases from V and 0 bases from J, leaving 11 bases between. In germline, CDR1 is MDHEN, CDR2 SYDVKM.

CDR3 residues: CASSYGASGETQYF. CDR3 bases: TGTGCCAGCAGTTACGGAGCTAGCGGAGAGACCCAGTACTTC. The genes are TRBV6-2 or TRBV6-3 and TRBJ2-5, with 7 positions matching TRBD2. V lost 2 bases to trimming and J lost 4 bases; unmatched junction nucleotides: 4. The CDR3 loop spans 14 amino acids. The V gene's germline CDR1 is MNHEY and CDR2 SVGEGT.

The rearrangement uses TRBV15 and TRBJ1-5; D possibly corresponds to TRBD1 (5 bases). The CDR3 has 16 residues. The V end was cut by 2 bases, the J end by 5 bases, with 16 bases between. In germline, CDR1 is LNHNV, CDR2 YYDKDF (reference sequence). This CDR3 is CATSRWGGRRDQPQHF. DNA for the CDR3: TGTGCCACCAGCAGATGGGGGGGTCGAAGGGATCAGCCCCAGCATTTT. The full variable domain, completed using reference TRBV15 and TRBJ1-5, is DAMVIQNPRYQVTQFGKPVTLSCSQTLNHNVMYWYQQKSSQAPKLLFHYYDKDFNNEADTPDNFQSRRPNTSFCFLDIRSPGLGDTAMYLCATSRWGGRRDQPQHFGDGTRLSIL.

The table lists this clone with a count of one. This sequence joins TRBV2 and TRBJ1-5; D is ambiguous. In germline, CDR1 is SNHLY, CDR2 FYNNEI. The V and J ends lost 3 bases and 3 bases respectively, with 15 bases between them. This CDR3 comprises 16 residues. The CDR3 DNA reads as TGTGCCAGCAGTGAGGGCGGGCAGAGGGTCAATCAGCCCCAGCATTTT. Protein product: CASSEGGQRVNQPQHF.

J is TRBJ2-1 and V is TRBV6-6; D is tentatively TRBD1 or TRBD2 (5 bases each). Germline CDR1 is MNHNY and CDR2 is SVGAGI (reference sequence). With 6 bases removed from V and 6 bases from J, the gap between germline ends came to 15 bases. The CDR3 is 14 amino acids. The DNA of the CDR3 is TGTGCCAGCAGAACGGGGCTCGGGTCCAATGAGCAGTTCTTC. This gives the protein CASRTGLGSNEQFF.

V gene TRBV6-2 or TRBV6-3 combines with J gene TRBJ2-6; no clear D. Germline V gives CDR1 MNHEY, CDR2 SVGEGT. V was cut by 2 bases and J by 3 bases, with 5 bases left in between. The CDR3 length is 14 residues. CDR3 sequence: CASSYGLGANVLTF. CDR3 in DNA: TGTGCCAGCAGTTACGGGCTTGGGGCCAACGTCCTGACTTTC.

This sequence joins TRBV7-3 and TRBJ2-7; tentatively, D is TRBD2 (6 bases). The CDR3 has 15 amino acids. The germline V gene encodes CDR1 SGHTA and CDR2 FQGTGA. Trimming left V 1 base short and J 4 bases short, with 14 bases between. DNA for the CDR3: TGTGCCAGCAGCTTAAAGGACCGGGCGGGGTACGAGCAGTACTTC. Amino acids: CASSLKDRAGYEQYF.

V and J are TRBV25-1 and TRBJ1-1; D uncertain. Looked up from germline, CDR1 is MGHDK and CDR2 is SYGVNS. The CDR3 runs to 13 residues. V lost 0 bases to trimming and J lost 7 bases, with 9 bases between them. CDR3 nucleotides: TGTGCCAGCAGTGAATATCAACTAAATGAAGCTTTCTTT. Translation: CASSEYQLNEAFF.

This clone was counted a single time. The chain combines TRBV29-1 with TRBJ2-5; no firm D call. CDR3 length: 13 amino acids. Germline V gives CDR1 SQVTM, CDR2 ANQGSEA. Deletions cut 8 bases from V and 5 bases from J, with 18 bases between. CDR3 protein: CSTLLYGVETQYF. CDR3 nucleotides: TGCAGCACGTTATTATATGGTGTGGAGACCCAGTACTTC.

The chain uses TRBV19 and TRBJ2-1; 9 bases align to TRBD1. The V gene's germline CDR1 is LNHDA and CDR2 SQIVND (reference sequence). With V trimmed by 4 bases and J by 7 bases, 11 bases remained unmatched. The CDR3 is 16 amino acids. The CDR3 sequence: CASSTPNRGRGNEQFF. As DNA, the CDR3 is TGTGCCAGTAGTACCCCTAACAGGGGGCGCGGAAATGAGCAGTTCTTC.

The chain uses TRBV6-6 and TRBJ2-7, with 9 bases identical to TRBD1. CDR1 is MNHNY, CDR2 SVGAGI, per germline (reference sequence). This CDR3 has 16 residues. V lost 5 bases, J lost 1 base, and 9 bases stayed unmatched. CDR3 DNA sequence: TGTGCCAGCAGTCCCGGGACAGGGATCGGGTCCTACGAGCAGTACTTC. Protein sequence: CASSPGTGIGSYEQYF.

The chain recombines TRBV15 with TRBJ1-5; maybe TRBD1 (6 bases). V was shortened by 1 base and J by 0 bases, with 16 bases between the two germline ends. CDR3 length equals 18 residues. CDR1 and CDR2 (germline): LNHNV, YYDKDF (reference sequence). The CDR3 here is CATSRAPGAQYSNQPQHF. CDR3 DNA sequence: TGTGCCACCAGCAGAGCTCCGGGGGCCCAATATAGCAATCAGCCCCAGCATTTT.

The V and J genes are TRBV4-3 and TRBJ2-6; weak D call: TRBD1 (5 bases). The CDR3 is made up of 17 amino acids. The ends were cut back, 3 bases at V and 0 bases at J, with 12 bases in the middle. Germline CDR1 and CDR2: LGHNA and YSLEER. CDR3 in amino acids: CASSQQGDFSGANVLTF. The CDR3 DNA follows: TGCGCCAGCAGCCAGCAGGGTGATTTCTCTGGGGCCAACGTCCTGACTTTC.